This T cell receptor (beta chain) emerged from a study of vaccination effects on CD4 cells after COVID-19. Sequencing in the ViraFEST assay came after antigen-specific CD4+ T cells had been expanded with viral peptide pools, which were used to stimulate PBMC. The culture ran for roughly 10 days before CD4+ T cells were isolated. Participants got two doses of BNT162b2 or mRNA-1273 vaccine. The CDR3 runs 16 residues. V lost 6 bases and J lost 3; bases outside the gene matches: 9. CDR1 WNHNN and CDR2 SYGVQD come from the germline V gene (reference sequence). With regard to this clone: Its antigen is unknown.

The protocol was immunoSEQ multiplex PCR, while the TCRdb copy is restricted to in-frame clones and leaves out a portion. This table has roughly 70,000 clones, under 80% appearing once. The genes are TRBV10-1 and TRBJ2-2, with 8 positions matching TRBD1. This TCR was sampled from a human donor who received a COVID-19 vaccine. The sequencing used CD4+ T cells from PBMCs cultured with HCoV-OC43 spike peptides, collected after COVID-19 vaccination. Subset reported: HCoV-OC43 spike overlapping peptide pool stimulation. The CDR3 DNA reads TGCGCCAGCAGGGACGCGATACAGGGGGACACCGGGGAGCTGTTTTTT. Its translation: CASRDAIQGDTGELFF.